The entry that follows covers one T cell receptor (beta chain) sequence. The sample comes from a study of blood T cell repertoires in COVID-19. Turning to the study itself: Sites across the United States, Italy and Spain contributed samples from acute and convalescent COVID-19. T cells, B-cell-depleted T cells, or PBMCs supplied cDNA or gDNA.

The CDR3 is made up of 15 amino acids. The V gene lost 5 bases and the J gene lost 4 bases, with 17 bases spanning the gap. Germline CDR1 and CDR2: SQVTM and ANQGSEA. Per the original data handling: Reference gene primer amplification gave nucleated cell count estimates. Clones were sequenced by immunoSEQ multiplex PCR, and TCRdb holds only the in-frame ones, with some missing. D and trimming come from the DNA, and the V and J calls and clone size come from that table. This sample has some 27,000 clones; roughly 90% occur once, and the top ten carry roughly 2.6%. The sample taken for sequencing was peripheral blood. The source is a human donor in a cohort sampled during active COVID-19. The chain joins TRBV29-1 to TRBJ2-2; TRBD1 might be the D (6 bases). The CDR3 loop is CSVPLRGIPTGELFF. The CDR3 DNA reads as TGCAGCGTTCCCCTAAGGGGGATCCCCACCGGGGAGCTGTTTTTT.